The present TCR beta chain was sequenced within a study of control samples from healthy donors and cancer patients. The repertoire was sequenced with immunoSEQ multiplex PCR; TCRdb's copy has only in-frame clones and lacks some. Among around 93,000 clones listed, about 90% were seen once. The clonotype comes from a man aged 30 to 45 in good health. Sample: blood.

The CDR3 coding sequence is TGTGCCACCAGCACCATGATCTCAGCCCCCACAGATACGCAGTATTTT. It yields the protein CATSTMISAPTDTQYF. The chain combines TRBV15 with TRBJ2-3; D not certain. Trimming shortened V by 4 bases and J by 2 bases, and 16 bases separated the two germline ends. Germline V gene sequence: CDR1 LNHNV, CDR2 YYDKDF (reference sequence). The CDR3 length is 16 residues.